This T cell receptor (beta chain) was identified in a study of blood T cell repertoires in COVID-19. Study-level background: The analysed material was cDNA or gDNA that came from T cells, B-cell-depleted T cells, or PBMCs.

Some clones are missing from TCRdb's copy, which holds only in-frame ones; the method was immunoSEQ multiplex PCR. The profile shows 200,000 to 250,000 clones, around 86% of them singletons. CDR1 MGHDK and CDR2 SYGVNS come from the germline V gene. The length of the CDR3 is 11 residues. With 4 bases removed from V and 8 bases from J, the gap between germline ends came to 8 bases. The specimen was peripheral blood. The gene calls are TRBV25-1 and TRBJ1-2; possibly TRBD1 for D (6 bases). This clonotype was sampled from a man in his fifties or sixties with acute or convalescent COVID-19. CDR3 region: CASSGGGGYTF. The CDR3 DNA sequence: TGTGCCAGCAGTGGAGGGGGAGGCTACACCTTC.